This note documents a single TCR beta chain sequence. These data originate in a study of blood T cell repertoires in COVID-19. At the level of the study: Sites across the United States, Italy and Spain contributed samples from acute and convalescent COVID-19. The analysed material was cDNA or gDNA that came from T cells, B-cell-depleted T cells, or PBMCs.

The trim removed 1 base at V and 5 bases at J, leaving 4 bases unmatched. The CDR3 consists of 14 residues. Germline CDR1 is SGHAT and CDR2 is FQNNGV. How the authors handled the data: Reference gene primer amplification gave estimated nucleated cell counts. Assay used: immunoSEQ multiplex PCR; TCRdb lists only in-frame clones, some missing. The DNA gave D and trimming, while V, J and clone size come from that table. The sample records some 200,000 clones, more than 75% being singletons. The TCR comes from a man aged 45-60 years with acute or convalescent COVID-19. Material for sequencing was peripheral blood. The gene calls are TRBV11-2 and TRBJ1-2, with TRBD1 identical over 7 bases. This CDR3 is CASSLVETGYGYTF. The CDR3 DNA follows: TGTGCCAGCAGCTTAGTGGAGACAGGGTATGGCTACACCTTC.